The subject of this entry is one TCR beta chain. Antigen specificity is unknown. The data were obtained in a study of cytomegalovirus exposure and HLA in healthy donors. General observations from the study: The majority of TCR sequences were rare, yet some public TCRs appeared in many donors.

This CDR3 region has 16 residues. The V gene end was trimmed by 3 bases and the J gene end by 6 bases; junction bases not matched to a gene: 7. The germline V gene encodes CDR1 SGDLS and CDR2 YYNGEE. PCR employed 60 Vbeta and 13 Jbeta primers. Original methodology: The count from a later analysis was roughly 80 million unique TCR beta chains, 9.5 million to 11 million of them shared. TCRdb keeps only in-frame clones here, not all; method: immunoSEQ multiplex PCR. D and trimming come from the DNA, and the V and J calls and clone size come from that table. The data contain about 50,000 clones, 77% of them singletons.

The rearrangement links TRBV9 to TRBJ2-1, with 12 nucleotides matching TRBD2. This clonotype was sampled from a woman aged 40 to 55 in good health and CMV-seropositive. The specimen sequenced was PBMCs. CDR3 protein: CASSASTSGGSNEQFF. CDR3 bases: TGTGCCAGCAGCGCATCAACTAGCGGGGGGTCCAATGAGCAGTTCTTC.